A selection of T cell receptor beta chains follows, all from one sample in a study of CD8 T cells in Susac syndrome. Each CDR3 protein gets one entry after TCRdb re-called the immunoSEQ multiplex PCR reads with MiXCR. This sample has about 71,000 distinct CDR3 sequences, with over 95% found just once. The sample taken for sequencing was CD4+ T cells from PBMCs. The receptors were sampled from a human donor with multiple sclerosis. The CDR3 runs from the conserved cysteine through the conserved F or W. A D gene is named only where the DNA matches it firmly. Clone size, where shown, is once, few, many, or a class for clones that have expanded.

CDR3nt | CDR3aa | d_gene | j_gene | v_gene | abundance
TGCGCCAGCAGCGGGGACAGGAACACCGGGGAGCTGTTTTTT | CASSGDRNTGELFF | TRBD1 | TRBJ2-2 | TRBV5-1 | -
TGTGCCAGCGGACTCGGGGGGACTGAAGCTTTCTTT | CASGLGGTEAFF | - | TRBJ1-1 | TRBV12-3/TRBV12-4 | -
TGCGCCAGCAGCCAAGAGCTTGGCGAGTACAATGAGCAGTTCTTC | CASSQELGEYNEQFF | - | TRBJ2-1 | TRBV4-1 | -
TGTGCCAGCAGTTTTTCGGCAGATCCAGGCTCACCCCTCCACTTT | CASSFSADPGSPLHF | - | TRBJ1-6 | TRBV28 | -
TGTGCCAGCAGCTTAGCTGGAACCCGCCTTTCACCCCTCCACTTT | CASSLAGTRLSPLHF | - | TRBJ1-6 | TRBV7-2 | -
TGCAGTGCTAGCGAGCGGGTCCTTTCCACAGATACGCAGTATTTT | CSASERVLSTDTQYF | - | TRBJ2-3 | TRBV20-1 | -
TGCAGTGCTAGGGCCCGGGGGGCCTGGGCGCACGAGCAGTACTTC | CSARARGAWAHEQYF | - | TRBJ2-7 | TRBV20-1 | -
TGCGCCAGCAGCCAATGGCGGGGGGGCCGCTACGAGCAGTACTTC | CASSQWRGGRYEQYF | TRBD2 | TRBJ2-7 | TRBV4-3 | once
TGTGCCAGCAGTCCCCCCGGGAGCACCTACGAGCAGTACTTC | CASSPPGSTYEQYF | - | TRBJ2-7 | TRBV28 | -
TGTGCCAGCAGTCCGAATCGGGGGACGAACACTGAAGCTTTCTTT | CASSPNRGTNTEAFF | - | TRBJ1-1 | TRBV12-3/TRBV12-4 | -
TGCAGTGCTAGTCAGGGTGACAATGAGCAGTTCTTC | CSASQGDNEQFF | - | TRBJ2-1 | TRBV20-1 | -
TGTGCCACCAGTACTCCGAGCACAGATACGCAGTATTTT | CATSTPSTDTQYF | - | TRBJ2-3 | TRBV24-1 | -
TGTGCCAGCAGCCAGCAAACCGACTACGAGCAGTACTTC | CASSQQTDYEQYF | - | TRBJ2-7 | TRBV4-2 | -
TGTGCCAGCAGCGTTTCTAGCGGGGTTACAGATACGCAGTATTTT | CASSVSSGVTDTQYF | TRBD2 | TRBJ2-3 | TRBV9 | -
TGTGCCACCAGTGACAGGGCAGAGACCCAGTACTTC | CATSDRAETQYF | - | TRBJ2-5 | TRBV24-1 | -
TGCAGCGTTGAAGCAGGGACCCAGTACTTC | CSVEAGTQYF | - | TRBJ2-5 | TRBV29-1 | -
TGTGCCAGCAGCTCTTCCTCGGTCAATCAGCCCCAGCATTTT | CASSSSSVNQPQHF | - | TRBJ1-5 | TRBV7-2 | -
TGTGCCAGCAGTGCCTGGGGGGGACAGCCCACAGATACGCAGTATTTT | CASSAWGGQPTDTQYF | - | TRBJ2-3 | TRBV6-1 | -
TGCGCCAGCAGCTCCAGGAAGGATTCACCCCTCCACTTT | CASSSRKDSPLHF | - | TRBJ1-6 | TRBV5-1 | -
TGTGCCAGCAGCTTATTCCCGGTCTGGACAGGGAGCTCCTACGAGCAGTACTTC | CASSLFPVWTGSSYEQYF | TRBD1 | TRBJ2-7 | TRBV7-9 | once
TGCAGCGTTGAGAACGGGGAAAAACTGTTTTTT | CSVENGEKLFF | - | TRBJ1-4 | TRBV29-1 | -
TGTGCCAGCAGTTTACAGGGGGGGCCCCAGTACTTC | CASSLQGGPQYF | - | TRBJ2-5 | TRBV12-3/TRBV12-4 | -
TGTGCCAGCAGGCAGACGACAGATACGCAGTATTTT | CASRQTTDTQYF | - | TRBJ2-3 | TRBV12-3/TRBV12-4 | -
TGTGCCAGCAGCCTCCACGTTCCCAACGAGCAGTACTTC | CASSLHVPNEQYF | - | TRBJ2-7 | TRBV28 | -
TGTGCCAGCAGTTTCAGGCTCGGTTCGAACTATGGCTACACCTTC | CASSFRLGSNYGYTF | - | TRBJ1-2 | TRBV27 | -
TGTGCCAGCAGTTTCCCTAGCGGGGGGGCCCCAGATACGCAGTATTTT | CASSFPSGGAPDTQYF | TRBD2 | TRBJ2-3 | TRBV12-3/TRBV12-4 | -